Described below is a single T cell receptor (beta chain) sequence and its context. The CDR3 spans 15 residues. The ends lost 0 bases at V and 5 bases at J; junction bases unmatched: 2. CDR1 and CDR2 (germline): KGHDR, SFDVKD. The table came from immunoSEQ multiplex PCR; TCRdb's copy has only in-frame clones and leaves some out. This sample has under 200,000 clones, with 80% to 90% found just once. This entry comes from a study of blood T cell repertoires in COVID-19. The source is a woman aged 50 to 60 with COVID-19, enrolled during active disease. The rearrangement joins TRBV24-1 to TRBJ2-1; 8 nucleotides align to TRBD1. The sequencing input was peripheral blood. This CDR3 is CATSDLQGADNEQFF. The CDR3 DNA sequence: TGTGCCACCAGTGATTTGCAGGGGGCTGACAATGAGCAGTTCTTC.